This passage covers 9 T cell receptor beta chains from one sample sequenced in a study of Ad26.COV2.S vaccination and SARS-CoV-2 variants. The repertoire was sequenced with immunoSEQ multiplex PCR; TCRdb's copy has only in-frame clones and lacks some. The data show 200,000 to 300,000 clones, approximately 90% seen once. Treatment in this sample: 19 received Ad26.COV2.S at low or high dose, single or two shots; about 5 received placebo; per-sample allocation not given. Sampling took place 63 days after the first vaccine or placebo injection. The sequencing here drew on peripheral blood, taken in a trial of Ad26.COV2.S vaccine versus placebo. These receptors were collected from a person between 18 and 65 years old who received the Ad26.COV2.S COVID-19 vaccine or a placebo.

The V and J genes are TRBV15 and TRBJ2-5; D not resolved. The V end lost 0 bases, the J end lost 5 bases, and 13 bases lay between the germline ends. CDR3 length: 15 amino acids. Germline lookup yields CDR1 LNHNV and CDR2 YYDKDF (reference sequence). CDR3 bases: TGTGCCACCAGCAGAGATGGACGAGGTTGGGAGACCCAGTACTTC. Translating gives CATSRDGRGWETQYF.

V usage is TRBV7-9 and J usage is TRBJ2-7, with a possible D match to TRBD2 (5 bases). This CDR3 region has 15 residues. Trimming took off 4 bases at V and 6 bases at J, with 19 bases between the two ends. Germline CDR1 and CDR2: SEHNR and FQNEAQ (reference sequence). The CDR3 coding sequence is TGTGCCAGCAGCTCGGTGGGCCGGTCTGCGGGCGAGCAGTACTTC. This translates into CASSSVGRSAGEQYF.

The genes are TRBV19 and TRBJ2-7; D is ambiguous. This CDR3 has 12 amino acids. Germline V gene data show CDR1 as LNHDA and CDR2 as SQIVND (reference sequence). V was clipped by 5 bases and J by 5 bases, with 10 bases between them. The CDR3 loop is CASSRVEHEQYF. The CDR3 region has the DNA TGTGCCAGTAGTCGAGTCGAGCACGAGCAGTACTTC.

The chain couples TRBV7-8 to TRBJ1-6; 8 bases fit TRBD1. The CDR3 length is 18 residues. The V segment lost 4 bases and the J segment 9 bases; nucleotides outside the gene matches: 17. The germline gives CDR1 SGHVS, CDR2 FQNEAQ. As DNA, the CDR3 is TGTGCCAGCAGCTCTTCTAGGACAGGGCCCTTTCGGCGTTCACCCCTCCACTTT. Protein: CASSSSRTGPFRRSPLHF.

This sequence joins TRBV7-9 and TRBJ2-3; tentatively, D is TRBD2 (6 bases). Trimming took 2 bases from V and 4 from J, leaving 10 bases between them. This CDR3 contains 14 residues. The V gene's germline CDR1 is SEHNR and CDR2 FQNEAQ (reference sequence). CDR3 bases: TGTGCCAGCAGCTTACAGCGGGCGGCAGATACGCAGTATTTT. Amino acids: CASSLQRAADTQYF.

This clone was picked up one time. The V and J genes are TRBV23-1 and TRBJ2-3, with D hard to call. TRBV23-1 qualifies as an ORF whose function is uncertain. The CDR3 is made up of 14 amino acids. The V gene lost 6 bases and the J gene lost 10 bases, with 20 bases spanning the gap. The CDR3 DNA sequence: TGCGCCAGCAGCCCCGTGGGCAATGCCGGGTCGCAGTATTTT. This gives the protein CASSPVGNAGSQYF.

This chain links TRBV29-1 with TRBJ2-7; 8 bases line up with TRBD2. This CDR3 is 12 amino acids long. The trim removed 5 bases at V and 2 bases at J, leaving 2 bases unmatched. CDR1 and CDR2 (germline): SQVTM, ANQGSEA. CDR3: CSVSGSAYEQYF. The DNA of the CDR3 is TGCAGCGTTAGCGGGAGTGCCTACGAGCAGTACTTC.

CDR3: CASSYRGGYTPYEQYF. In DNA, the CDR3 is TGTGCCAGCAGTTACCGTGGCGGCTACACCCCCTACGAGCAGTACTTC. The chain joins TRBV6-2 or TRBV6-3 to TRBJ2-7; D remains ambiguous. CDR3 size: 16 residues. V was trimmed by 2 bases and J by 2 bases, leaving 16 bases between them. In germline, CDR1 is MNHEY, CDR2 SVGEGT.

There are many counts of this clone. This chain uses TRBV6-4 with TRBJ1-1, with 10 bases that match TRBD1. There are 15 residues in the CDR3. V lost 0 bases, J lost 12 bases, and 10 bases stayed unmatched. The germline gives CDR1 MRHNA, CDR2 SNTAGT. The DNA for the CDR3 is TGTGCCAGCAGTGACTCTCGGGACAGGGGCTCCCAAACTTTCTTT. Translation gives CASSDSRDRGSQTFF.